A single sample is the source of the 5 T cell receptor beta chains below, sequenced in a study of blood T cell repertoires in COVID-19 (dated by TCRdb to the early 2020s). The library came from the immunoSEQ multiplex PCR assay. TCRdb obtained this table from immuneACCESS and retained in-frame rearrangements with V and J assigned. These tables miss some clones; where compared with another copy, unresolved V genes account for less than half of the shortfall, and the remainder is unexplained. Present in this sample are about 15,000 clones, around nine tenths of which were seen just once. The top ten constitute about 4.7% of the sample. Sequencing was performed on peripheral blood. These receptors originate from a man between 60 and 75 years old with active COVID-19.

This rearrangement joins TRBV19 to TRBJ1-3; D is uncertain. CDR1 and CDR2 from the germline V gene are LNHDA and SQIVND (reference sequence). There are 16 residues in the CDR3. V lost 1 base and J lost 0, with 10 bases in between. CDR3 loop: CASSIVAAYSGNTIYF. CDR3 coding DNA: TGTGCCAGTAGTATAGTCGCGGCATACTCTGGAAACACCATATATTTT.

The chain couples TRBV4-2 to TRBJ2-1; possible D gene TRBD1, 6 bases. This CDR3 is built from 15 residues. Per the germline V gene, CDR1 is LGHNA and CDR2 is YNFKEQ. Trimming stripped 5 bases from V and 4 bases from J, with 15 bases between. CDR3 residues: CASSTGQPDYNEQFF. In DNA, the CDR3 is TGTGCCAGCAGCACCGGACAGCCCGATTACAATGAGCAGTTCTTC.

The chain carries TRBV11-2 and TRBJ1-1; D is unresolved. Deletions cut 1 base from V and 0 bases from J, with 9 bases between. The CDR3 runs to 15 residues. Germline CDR1 is SGHAT and CDR2 is FQNNGV. The CDR3 loop is CASSLASSMNTEAFF. The CDR3 DNA is TGTGCCAGCAGCTTAGCTTCGTCTATGAACACTGAAGCTTTCTTT.

The chain employs TRBV4-2 and TRBJ2-6, with 9 nucleotides matching TRBD1. This CDR3 spans 20 amino acids. Trimming at V came to 0 bases and at J to 2 bases, leaving 11 bases not matched to a gene. The germline gives CDR1 LGHNA, CDR2 YNFKEQ. DNA of the CDR3: TGTGCCAGCAGCCAAGATCATAGGGGACAGGGACCTACTGGGGCCAACGTCCTGACTTTC. Encoded protein: CASSQDHRGQGPTGANVLTF.

The V gene is TRBV25-1, the J gene TRBJ2-5, with D maybe TRBD1 (6 bases). The CDR3 totals 14 residues. Trimming removed 1 base from V and 2 bases from J, with 8 bases in between. From germline, CDR1 is MGHDK and CDR2 SYGVNS. CDR3 protein: CASSEWTAQETQYF. CDR3 bases: TGTGCCAGCAGTGAATGGACAGCTCAAGAGACCCAGTACTTC. Looking up the rest from reference TRBV25-1 and TRBJ2-5 gives the full variable domain: EADIYQTPRYLVIGTGKKITLECSQTMGHDKMYWYQQDPGMELHLIHYSYGVNSTEKGDLSSESTVSRIRTEHFPLTLESARPSHTSQYLCASSEWTAQETQYFGPGTRLLVL.